The entry below describes one T cell receptor beta chain. Its antigen remains unidentified. PCR primers comprised 60 Vbeta and 13 Jbeta primers. Assay used: immunoSEQ multiplex PCR; TCRdb lists only in-frame clones, some missing. The sample holds 80,000 to 100,000 clones, over 65% seen once. This record comes from a study of cytomegalovirus exposure and HLA in healthy donors. Study-wide points: Compared with the approximately 680-donor mean, an Asian-associated ancestry cluster reportedly had fewer N-insertions, according to a later analysis.

Sequencing was performed on PBMCs. This TCR came from a man aged 25-45 years in good health and CMV-seropositive.

CDR3: CAWSGGDRLYEQYF. The CDR3 region has the DNA TGTGCCTGGAGTGGGGGGGACAGACTCTACGAGCAGTACTTC. This chain uses TRBV30 with TRBJ2-7; possible D gene TRBD1, 7 bases. V was trimmed by 1 base and J by 3 bases, leaving 13 bases between them. Germline V lookup: CDR1 GTSNPN, CDR2 SVGIG (reference sequence). CDR3 length equals 14 residues.